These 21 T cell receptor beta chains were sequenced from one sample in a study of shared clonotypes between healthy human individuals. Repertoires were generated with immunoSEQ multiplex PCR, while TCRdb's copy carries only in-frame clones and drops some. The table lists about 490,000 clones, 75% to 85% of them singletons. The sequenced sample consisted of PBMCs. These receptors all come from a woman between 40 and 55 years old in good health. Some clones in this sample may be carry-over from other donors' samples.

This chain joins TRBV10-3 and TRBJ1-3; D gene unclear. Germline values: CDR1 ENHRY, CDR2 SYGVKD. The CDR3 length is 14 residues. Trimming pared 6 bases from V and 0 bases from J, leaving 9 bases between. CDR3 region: CAIRDRGSGNTIYF. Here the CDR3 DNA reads TGTGCCATCAGGGACCGCGGCTCTGGAAACACCATATATTTT.

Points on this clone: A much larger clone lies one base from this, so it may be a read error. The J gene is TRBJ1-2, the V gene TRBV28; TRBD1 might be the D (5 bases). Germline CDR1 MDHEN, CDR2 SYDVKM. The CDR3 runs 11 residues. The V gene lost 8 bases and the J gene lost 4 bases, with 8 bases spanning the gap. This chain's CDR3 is CASGQGYGYTF. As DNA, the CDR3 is TGTGCCAGCGGCCAGGGCTATGGCTACACCTTC.

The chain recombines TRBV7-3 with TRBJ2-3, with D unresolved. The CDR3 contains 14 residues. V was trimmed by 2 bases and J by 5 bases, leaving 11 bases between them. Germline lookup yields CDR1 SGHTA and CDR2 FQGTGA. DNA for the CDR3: TGTGCCAGCAGCTTATTACCTTCAGGAGATACGCAGTATTTT. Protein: CASSLLPSGDTQYF.

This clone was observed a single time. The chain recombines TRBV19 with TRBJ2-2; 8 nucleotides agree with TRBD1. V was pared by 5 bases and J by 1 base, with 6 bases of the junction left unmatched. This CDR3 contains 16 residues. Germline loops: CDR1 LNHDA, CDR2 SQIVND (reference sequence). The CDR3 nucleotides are TGTGCCAGTAGTTCCCCCGGGACAGGGAACACCGGGGAGCTGTTTTTT. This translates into CASSSPGTGNTGELFF.

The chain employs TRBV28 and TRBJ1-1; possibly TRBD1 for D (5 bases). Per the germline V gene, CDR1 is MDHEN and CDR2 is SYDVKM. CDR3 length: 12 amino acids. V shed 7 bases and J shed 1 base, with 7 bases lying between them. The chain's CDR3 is CASTRANTEAFF. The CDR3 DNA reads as TGTGCCAGCACCAGGGCGAACACTGAAGCTTTCTTT.

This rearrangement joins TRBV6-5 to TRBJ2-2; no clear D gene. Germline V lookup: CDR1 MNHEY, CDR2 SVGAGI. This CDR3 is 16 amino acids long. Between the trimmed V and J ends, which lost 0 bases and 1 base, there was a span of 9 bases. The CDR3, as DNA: TGTGCCAGCAGTTACTCATCCCAGCGGAACACCGGGGAGCTGTTTTTT. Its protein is CASSYSSQRNTGELFF.

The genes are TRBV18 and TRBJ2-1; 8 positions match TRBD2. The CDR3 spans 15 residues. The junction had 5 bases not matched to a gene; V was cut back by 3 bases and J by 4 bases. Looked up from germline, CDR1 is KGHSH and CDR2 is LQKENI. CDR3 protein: CASSPLAGDYNEQFF. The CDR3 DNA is TGTGCCAGCTCACCGCTAGCGGGTGATTACAATGAGCAGTTCTTC.

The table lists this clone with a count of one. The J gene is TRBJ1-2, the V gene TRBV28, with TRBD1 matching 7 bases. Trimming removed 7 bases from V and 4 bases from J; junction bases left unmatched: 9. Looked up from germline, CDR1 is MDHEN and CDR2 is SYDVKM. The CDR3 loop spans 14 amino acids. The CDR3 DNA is TGTGCCAGCATGCCACAGACAGGGAGCTATGGCTACACCTTC. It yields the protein CASMPQTGSYGYTF.

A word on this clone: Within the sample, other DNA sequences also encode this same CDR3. CDR3 nucleotides: TGTGCCAGCAGCTTAGTGGGGACCTACGAGCAGTACTTC. Amino acids: CASSLVGTYEQYF. The chain carries TRBV7-2 and TRBJ2-7, with unresolved D. Germline V gene data show CDR1 as SGHTA and CDR2 as FQGNSA. Between the trimmed V and J ends, which lost 1 base and 2 bases, there was a span of 6 bases. The CDR3 length is 13 residues.

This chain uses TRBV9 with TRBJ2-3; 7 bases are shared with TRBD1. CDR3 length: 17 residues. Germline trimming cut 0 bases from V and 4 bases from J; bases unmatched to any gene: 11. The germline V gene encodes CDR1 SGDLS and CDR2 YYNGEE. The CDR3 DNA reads TGTGCCAGCAGCGTAGGACAGGGTGTCTATCCCCCAGATACGCAGTATTTT. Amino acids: CASSVGQGVYPPDTQYF. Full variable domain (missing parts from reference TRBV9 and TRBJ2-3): DSGVTQTPKHLITATGQRVTLRCSPRSGDLSVYWYQQSLDQGLQFLIQYYNGEERAKGNILERFSAQQFPDLHSELNLSSLELGDSALYFCASSVGQGVYPPDTQYFGPGTRLTVL.

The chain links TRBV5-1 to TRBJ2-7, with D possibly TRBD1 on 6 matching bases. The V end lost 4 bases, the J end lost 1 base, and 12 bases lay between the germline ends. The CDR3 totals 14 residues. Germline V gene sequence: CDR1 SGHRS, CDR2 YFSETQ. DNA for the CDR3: TGCGCCAGCAGCCCCCCGACAGGTTCCTACGAGCAGTACTTC. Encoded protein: CASSPPTGSYEQYF.

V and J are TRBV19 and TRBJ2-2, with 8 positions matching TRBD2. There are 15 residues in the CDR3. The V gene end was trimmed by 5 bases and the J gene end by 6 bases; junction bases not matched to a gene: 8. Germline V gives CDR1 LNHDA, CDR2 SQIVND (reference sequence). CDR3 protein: CASSSPSGGPGELFF. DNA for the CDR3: TGTGCCAGTAGTTCCCCCTCGGGAGGGCCCGGGGAGCTGTTTTTT.

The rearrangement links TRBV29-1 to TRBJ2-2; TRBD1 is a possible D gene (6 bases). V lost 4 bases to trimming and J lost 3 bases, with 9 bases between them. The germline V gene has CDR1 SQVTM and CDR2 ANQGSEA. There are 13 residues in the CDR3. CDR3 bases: TGCAGCGTTGGTCGGACAGACACCGGGGAGCTGTTTTTT. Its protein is CSVGRTDTGELFF.

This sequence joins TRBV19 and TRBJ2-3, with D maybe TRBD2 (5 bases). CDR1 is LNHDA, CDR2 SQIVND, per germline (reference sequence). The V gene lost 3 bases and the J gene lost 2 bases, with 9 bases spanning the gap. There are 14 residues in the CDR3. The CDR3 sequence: CASSIGRATDTQYF. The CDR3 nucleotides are TGTGCCAGTAGTATTGGGCGGGCCACAGATACGCAGTATTTT. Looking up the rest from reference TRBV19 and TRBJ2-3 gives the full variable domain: DGGITQSPKYLFRKEGQNVTLSCEQNLNHDAMYWYRQDPGQGLRLIYYSQIVNDFQKGDIAEGYSVSREKKESFPLTVTSAQKNPTAFYLCASSIGRATDTQYFGPGTRLTVL.

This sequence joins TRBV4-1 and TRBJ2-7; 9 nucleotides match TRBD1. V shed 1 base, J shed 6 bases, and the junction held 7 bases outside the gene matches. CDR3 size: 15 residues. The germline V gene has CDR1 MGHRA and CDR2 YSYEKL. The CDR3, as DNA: TGCGCCAGCAGCCAAGGGGACAGGGAGGGCTCCGAGCAGTACTTC. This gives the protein CASSQGDREGSEQYF.

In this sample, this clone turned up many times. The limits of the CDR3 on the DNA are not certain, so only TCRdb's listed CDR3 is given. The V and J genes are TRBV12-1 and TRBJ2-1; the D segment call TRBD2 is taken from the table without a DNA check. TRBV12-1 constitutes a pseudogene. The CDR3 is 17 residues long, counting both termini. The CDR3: CASSFWASGNIANEQFF.

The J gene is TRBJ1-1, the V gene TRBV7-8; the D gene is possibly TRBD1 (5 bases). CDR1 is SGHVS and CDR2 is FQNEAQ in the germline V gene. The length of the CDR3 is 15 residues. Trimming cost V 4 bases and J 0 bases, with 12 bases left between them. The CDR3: CASSYQGQVNTEAFF. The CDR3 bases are TGTGCCAGCAGCTACCAGGGTCAGGTGAACACTGAAGCTTTCTTT.

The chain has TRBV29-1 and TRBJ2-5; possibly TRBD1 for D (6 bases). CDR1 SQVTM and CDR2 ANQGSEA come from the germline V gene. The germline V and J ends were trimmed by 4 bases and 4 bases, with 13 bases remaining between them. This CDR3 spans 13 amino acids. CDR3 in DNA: TGCAGCGTTGGGGTTGGGGGCCGAGAGACCCAGTACTTC. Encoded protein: CSVGVGGRETQYF.

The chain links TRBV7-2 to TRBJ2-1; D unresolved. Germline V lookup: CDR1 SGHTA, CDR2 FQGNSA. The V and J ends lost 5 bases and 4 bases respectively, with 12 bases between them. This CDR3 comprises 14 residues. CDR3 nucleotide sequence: TGTGCCAGCAGCGTATCTCACGCGTACAATGAGCAGTTCTTC. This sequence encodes CASSVSHAYNEQFF.

CDR3 sequence reads: CASSSTRLAGAHEQFF. The CDR3 nucleotides are TGTGCCAGCAGTTCTACCCGACTAGCGGGAGCCCATGAGCAGTTCTTC. The chain uses TRBV6-5 and TRBJ2-1, with TRBD2 matching over 12 bases. The J segment lost 8 bases and the V segment lost 4 bases, leaving 9 bases of the junction unmatched. The CDR3 length is 16 residues. CDR1 is MNHEY, CDR2 SVGAGI, per germline.

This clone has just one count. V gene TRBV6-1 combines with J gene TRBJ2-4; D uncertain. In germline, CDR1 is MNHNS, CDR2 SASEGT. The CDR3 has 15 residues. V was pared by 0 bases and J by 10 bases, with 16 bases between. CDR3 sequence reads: CASSEAGLLAPIQYF. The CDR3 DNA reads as TGTGCCAGCAGTGAAGCCGGTTTATTAGCCCCGATTCAGTACTTC.